These 23 T cell receptor beta chains came from one sample sequenced in a study of spatial heterogeneity in lung cancer. Each CDR3 protein is one row after TCRdb ran MiXCR on the 5' RACE reads. The table records about 23,000 distinct CDR3 sequences, around 5.1% of them present only once. Indicated time point: sample taken at primary tumor resection. The sample was PBMCs, taken at surgery. These receptors came from a male donor with early-stage non-small cell lung cancer.

This clonotype was recorded many times. This chain uses TRBV19 with TRBJ2-7; no clear D gene. The germline V gene has CDR1 LNHDA and CDR2 SQIVND (reference sequence). This CDR3 is built from 11 residues. The V and J ends lost 8 bases and 4 bases respectively, with 9 bases between them. The CDR3 coding sequence is TGTGCCAGTGGAGACGGATACGAGCAGTACTTC. It translates to CASGDGYEQYF.

This clonotype was seen repeatedly, ten times or more. The V gene is TRBV6-2 or TRBV6-3, the J gene TRBJ2-3; D unresolved. Germline CDR1 is MNHEY and CDR2 is SVGEGT. V lost 6 bases to trimming and J lost 3 bases, with 13 bases between them. The CDR3 loop spans 14 amino acids. Here the CDR3 reads CASSYPGVTDTQYF. As DNA, the CDR3 is TGTGCCAGCAGCTACCCTGGGGTTACAGATACGCAGTATTTT.

This clonotype was seen ten or more times. The chain is built from TRBV6-5 and TRBJ2-3, with 7 bases fitting TRBD1. V shed 8 bases and J 2 bases; nucleotides not matched to a gene: 13. The CDR3 extends over 16 amino acids. Germline V gene sequence: CDR1 MNHEY, CDR2 SVGAGI. CDR3 amino acids: CASLKRVGQSTDTQYF. The CDR3 nucleotides are TGTGCCAGCTTAAAAAGGGTGGGACAGTCCACAGATACGCAGTATTTT.

In this sample, this clonotype turned up many times. In DNA, the CDR3 is TGTGCCAGCAGCCAACAGGGTTACGAGCAGTACTTC. It is translated as CASSQQGYEQYF. V and J are TRBV7-6 and TRBJ2-7, with a weak D call TRBD1 (6 bases). V gave up 5 bases and J gave up 4 bases, with 9 bases separating them. This CDR3 contains 12 residues. Germline CDR1 SGHVS, CDR2 FNYEAQ.

This clonotype has more than one count but fewer than ten. The CDR3 loop reads CATMTGGGRSGELFF. The CDR3 DNA sequence: TGTGCCACCATGACGGGGGGAGGGAGATCCGGGGAGCTGTTTTTT. The rearrangement uses TRBV6-6 and TRBJ2-2, with 7 bases aligning to TRBD2. The V and J ends lost 10 bases and 6 bases, in that order; junction bases with no gene match: 14. Germline CDR1 and CDR2: MNHNY and SVGAGI (reference sequence). This CDR3 is 15 amino acids long.

This clonotype was detected many times. The chain uses TRBV7-9 and TRBJ2-1, with D possibly matching TRBD1 (6 bases). From germline, CDR1 is SEHNR and CDR2 FQNEAQ (reference sequence). With 7 bases removed from V and 0 bases from J, the gap between germline ends came to 16 bases. The CDR3 extends over 16 amino acids. The CDR3 reads CASTDSRGSSYNEQFF. The CDR3 DNA follows: TGTGCCAGCACCGACTCCAGGGGAAGCTCCTACAATGAGCAGTTCTTC.

This clonotype was recorded many times. V gene TRBV6-1 combines with J gene TRBJ1-3; 8 positions agree with TRBD1. After removal of 7 bases from V and 4 bases from J, the junction contained 15 bases not matched to a gene. Germline loops: CDR1 MNHNS, CDR2 SASEGT. The CDR3 extends over 17 amino acids. CDR3 in DNA: TGTGCCAGCATCCGGGACAGGAAGGTGGCTGGAGGAAACACCATATATTTT. As protein: CASIRDRKVAGGNTIYF.

This clonotype was seen at least ten times. This chain connects TRBV6-2 or TRBV6-3 to TRBJ2-1, with D perhaps given as TRBD1 or TRBD2 (5 bases each). The CDR3 spans 14 residues. In germline, CDR1 is MNHEY, CDR2 SVGEGT. V dropped 7 bases and J dropped 9 bases, with 19 bases sitting between them. The CDR3 DNA sequence: TGTGCCAGCATCTGGACTCCTGGTAGGGGTGAGCAGTTCTTC. Translating it yields CASIWTPGRGEQFF.

This clonotype appeared many times. The chain carries TRBV28 and TRBJ1-2, with D possibly being TRBD1 (6 bases). V lost 2 bases and J 8 bases, leaving 9 bases between the germline ends. The CDR3 totals 12 residues. Germline V gene sequence: CDR1 MDHEN, CDR2 SYDVKM. The CDR3: CASSLGGRGYTF. CDR3 in DNA: TGTGCCAGCAGTTTAGGGGGCCGAGGCTACACCTTC.

In its sample, this clonotype was seen many times. The V call is TRBV27, the J call TRBJ1-5; D remains unclear. Germline values: CDR1 MNHEY, CDR2 SMNVEV (reference sequence). V lost 6 bases to trimming and J lost 6 bases, with 12 bases between them. CDR3 length: 13 residues. CDR3 DNA: TGTGCCAGCAGGCCACGTTGGGGTCAGCCCCAGCATTTT. Protein sequence: CASRPRWGQPQHF.

There are many counts of this clonotype. V usage is TRBV6-1 and J usage is TRBJ2-7; possible D gene TRBD1, 6 bases. The CDR3 is 13 amino acids. V shed 8 bases and J shed 1 base, with 12 bases lying between them. Germline V gives CDR1 MNHNS, CDR2 SASEGT. The CDR3 here is CASGSGTSYEQYF. CDR3 nucleotides: TGTGCCAGCGGTTCCGGGACATCCTACGAGCAGTACTTC.

This clonotype was seen ten or more times. The CDR3: CASSQVGKTQYF. CDR3 nucleotide sequence: TGTGCCAGCAGCCAAGTCGGGAAGACCCAGTACTTC. The chain links TRBV3-1 to TRBJ2-5; a possible D gene is TRBD2 (5 bases). The V end lost 1 base, the J end lost 6 bases, and 6 bases lay between the germline ends. Germline CDR1 reads LGHDT; CDR2 reads YNNKEL (reference sequence). This CDR3 has 12 residues.

This clonotype was recorded many times. This rearrangement joins TRBV30 to TRBJ1-5; perhaps TRBD1 as D (6 bases). In germline, CDR1 is GTSNPN, CDR2 SVGIG (reference sequence). V lost 2 bases to trimming and J lost 1 base, with 18 bases between them. CDR3 size: 17 residues. DNA for the CDR3: TGTGCCTGGAGTCCTCGGAGGGGACAACCCAGCAATCAGCCCCAGCATTTT. As protein: CAWSPRRGQPSNQPQHF.

This clonotype has ten or more counts. The rearrangement links TRBV2 to TRBJ2-2; 8 nucleotides line up with TRBD2. The ends lost 6 bases at V and 6 bases at J; junction bases unmatched: 12. The germline V gene has CDR1 SNHLY and CDR2 FYNNEI. CDR3 length: 16 amino acids. Written as DNA, the CDR3 is TGTGCCAGCAGGCGTGTCGGGGGGGCCGTCGCCGGGGAGCTGTTTTTT. Translating it yields CASRRVGGAVAGELFF.

This CDR3 is CASQTGTGPYEQYF. The CDR3 DNA is TGTGCCAGCCAGACCGGGACAGGGCCCTACGAGCAGTACTTC. This chain connects TRBV28 to TRBJ2-7, with 9 positions matching TRBD1. This CDR3 has 14 residues. With 8 bases clipped from V and 2 bases from J, the junction kept 7 bases outside the gene matches. Germline CDR1 MDHEN, CDR2 SYDVKM.

In its sample, this clonotype was seen many times. V gene TRBV6-5 combines with J gene TRBJ2-1, with 12 bases fitting TRBD2. Looked up from germline, CDR1 is MNHEY and CDR2 is SVGAGI. V gave up 6 bases and J gave up 4 bases; unmatched junction bases: 4. The CDR3 sequence is 15 residues long. CDR3 sequence: CASSITSGGYNEQFF. In DNA form, the CDR3 reads TGTGCCAGCAGCATCACTAGCGGGGGGTACAATGAGCAGTTCTTC.

The table lists this clonotype with many counts. V usage is TRBV6-2 or TRBV6-3 and J usage is TRBJ2-7, with 7 positions matching TRBD1. V shed 4 bases and J 5 bases; nucleotides not matched to a gene: 8. The CDR3 runs to 14 residues. Germline CDR1 and CDR2: MNHEY and SVGEGT. DNA of the CDR3: TGTGCCAGCAGTTTAACAGGGGTGAGTCACGAGCAGTACTTC. Translating gives CASSLTGVSHEQYF.

The sample holds many counts of this clonotype. The rearrangement uses TRBV11-2 and TRBJ1-5, with D unclear. V was shortened by 0 bases and J by 6 bases, with 6 bases between the two germline ends. Germline CDR1 and CDR2: SGHAT and FQNNGV. This CDR3 comprises 13 residues. CDR3 amino acids: CASSLEWGQPQHF. The CDR3 DNA follows: TGTGCCAGCAGCTTAGAATGGGGTCAGCCCCAGCATTTT. Based on the CDR3 plus reference TRBV11-2 and TRBJ1-5, the full variable domain is EAGVAQSPRYKIIEKRQSVAFWCNPISGHATLYWYQQILGQGPKLLIQFQNNGVVDDSQLPKDRFSAERLKGVDSTLKIQPAKLEDSAVYLCASSLEWGQPQHFGDGTRLSIL.

This clonotype showed up many times. V is TRBV29-1 and J is TRBJ1-2, with a possible D match to TRBD1 (6 bases). The CDR3 is made up of 11 amino acids. The V gene lost 7 bases and the J gene lost 8 bases, with 14 bases spanning the gap. From germline, CDR1 is SQVTM and CDR2 ANQGSEA. CDR3 protein: CSARGGEGYTF. CDR3 bases: TGCAGCGCCAGGGGAGGGGAGGGCTACACCTTC.

This clonotype appeared many times. The rearrangement uses TRBV7-3 and TRBJ2-3; 15 nucleotides agree with TRBD2. Per germline, CDR1 SGHTA and CDR2 FQGTGA. The CDR3 extends over 17 amino acids. V lost 5 bases and J lost 3; bases outside the gene matches: 6. The DNA of the CDR3 is TGTGCCAGCAGCCCGACGGGACTAGCGGGAGGAACAGATACGCAGTATTTT. Translated: CASSPTGLAGGTDTQYF. The variable domain in full, with the rest retrieved from reference TRBV7-3 and TRBJ2-3, is GAGVSQTPSNKVTEKGKYVELRCDPISGHTALYWYRQSLGQGPEFLIYFQGTGAADDSGLPNDRFFAVRPEGSVSTLKIQRTERGDSAVYLCASSPTGLAGGTDTQYFGPGTRLTVL.

In its sample, this clonotype was seen many times. J is TRBJ2-7 and V is TRBV20-1, with 8 bases aligning to TRBD2. Looked up from germline, CDR1 is DFQATT and CDR2 is SNEGSKA (reference sequence). The CDR3 totals 14 residues. V was pared by 3 bases and J by 3 bases, with 7 bases of the junction left unmatched. In DNA, the CDR3 is TGCAGTGCTAGGGGGGAACTAGCGGTCTACGAGCAGTACTTC. Protein: CSARGELAVYEQYF.

The table lists this clonotype with many counts. This chain joins TRBV28 and TRBJ2-1, with 12 bases identical to TRBD2. This CDR3 region has 15 residues. Trimming cost V 6 bases and J 6 bases; bases outside gene matches: 6. Germline V gene data show CDR1 as MDHEN and CDR2 as SYDVKM. CDR3 coding DNA: TGTGCCAGCAGCGGCACTAGCGGGGGGACCAATGAGCAGTTCTTC. Its protein is CASSGTSGGTNEQFF.

This clonotype has ten or more counts. The CDR3 nucleotides read TGTGCCAGCAGCGTGGGACGGAGCCTCGAGCAGTACTTC. The encoded protein is CASSVGRSLEQYF. This chain connects TRBV5-4 to TRBJ2-7, with D perhaps matching TRBD1 or TRBD2 (5 bases each). Germline assignment: CDR1 SGHNT and CDR2 YYREEE (reference sequence). The CDR3 extends over 13 amino acids. Trimming shortened V by 4 bases and J by 6 bases, and 14 bases separated the two germline ends. The full variable domain, its missing parts supplied by reference TRBV5-4 and TRBJ2-7, is ETGVTQSPTHLIKTRGQQVTLRCSSQSGHNTVSWYQQALGQGPQFIFQYYREEENGRGNFPPRFSGLQFPNYSSELNVNALELDDSALYLCASSVGRSLEQYFGPGTRLTVT.